Presented here are 16 T cell receptor beta chains from one specimen sequenced in a study of human T cells and chemical hapten exposure. TCRdb processed the RACE reads anew with MiXCR; each CDR3 protein has one entry. The sample contains fewer than 100,000 distinct CDR3 sequences, about 9.3% of which appear only once. The time point was: patch test 2, 6 weeks after DPC sensitization. Treatment described: therapeutic diphenylcyclopropenone sensitization with weekly scalp DPC. The sample consisted of whole blood, taken in connection with sensitization to the hapten diphenylcyclopropenone (DPC). These receptors were collected from a woman aged 40-49 years with alopecia areata. Some clones in this sample may be carry-over from other donors' samples.

In this sample, this clonotype turned up many times. This chain uses TRBV20-1 with TRBJ1-1; D unclear. V was clipped by 2 bases and J by 11 bases, with 9 bases between them. The CDR3 runs to 10 residues. Looked up from germline, CDR1 is DFQATT and CDR2 is SNEGSKA (reference sequence). The chain's CDR3 is CSARSEQAFF. For the CDR3, the DNA is TGCAGTGCTAGATCTGAGCAGGCTTTCTTT.

This clonotype was seen ten or more times. This chain uses TRBV3-1 with TRBJ2-1, with 8 bases matching TRBD1. Germline values: CDR1 LGHDT, CDR2 YNNKEL (reference sequence). This CDR3 has 20 amino acids. J lost 8 bases, V lost 2 bases, and 23 bases had no gene match. CDR3 protein: CASSQPPGQGATISRYEQFF. CDR3 DNA sequence: TGTGCCAGCAGCCAACCCCCCGGACAGGGAGCTACAATCTCGAGGTATGAGCAGTTCTTC.

This chain uses TRBV3-1 with TRBJ1-3; the D is unclear. The V end was cut by 2 bases, the J end by 4 bases, with 3 bases between. The CDR3 is 12 amino acids. Germline-derived CDR1 and CDR2 are LGHDT and YNNKEL (reference sequence). CDR3 protein: CASSQTGNTIYF. CDR3 in DNA: TGTGCCAGCAGCCAAACAGGAAACACCATATATTTT.

This clonotype has just a few counts. This chain joins TRBV7-2 and TRBJ2-3; possible D gene TRBD2, 6 bases. The CDR3 length is 15 residues. V was cut by 5 bases and J by 5 bases, with 17 bases left in between. Germline CDR1 SGHTA, CDR2 FQGNSA. CDR3 DNA: TGTGCCAGCAGCCGCGGGACGGTTAAGGGAGATACGCAGTATTTT. This codes for CASSRGTVKGDTQYF.

This chain uses TRBV27 with TRBJ2-6; D is uncertain. This CDR3 is built from 16 residues. Germline loops: CDR1 MNHEY, CDR2 SMNVEV (reference sequence). V was shortened by 0 bases and J by 0 bases, with 6 bases between the two germline ends. The CDR3 loop reads CASSLSPGSGANVLTF. CDR3 nucleotides: TGTGCCAGCAGTTTATCGCCGGGCTCTGGGGCCAACGTCCTGACTTTC.

This clonotype was counted a few times. The rearrangement uses TRBV6-5 and TRBJ2-1, with 7 nucleotides matching TRBD1. The germline gives CDR1 MNHEY, CDR2 SVGAGI. The V gene end was trimmed by 6 bases and the J gene end by 5 bases; junction bases not matched to a gene: 7. The CDR3 has 14 residues. The CDR3 DNA reads TGTGCCAGCAGACACAGGGGACCCAACAATGAGCAGTTCTTC. Translated: CASRHRGPNNEQFF.

This clonotype has only a few counts. This sequence joins TRBV20-1 and TRBJ2-3; possible D gene TRBD1, 6 bases. From germline, CDR1 is DFQATT and CDR2 SNEGSKA (reference sequence). V was shortened by 0 bases and J by 4 bases, with 17 bases between the two germline ends. This CDR3 region has 16 residues. In DNA, the CDR3 is TGCAGTGCTAGAGATTGGGGGCAGGGGAAGTCAGATACGCAGTATTTT. Translated: CSARDWGQGKSDTQYF.

Ten or more counts support this clonotype. This chain connects TRBV30 to TRBJ2-1; TRBD1 or TRBD2 may be the D gene (6 bases each). Germline V lookup: CDR1 GTSNPN, CDR2 SVGIG (reference sequence). CDR3 length: 14 residues. V was cut by 1 base and J by 3 bases, with 10 bases left in between. For the CDR3, the DNA is TGTGCCTGGAGTGCGGGGGACAACTACAATGAGCAGTTCTTC. The encoded protein is CAWSAGDNYNEQFF.

In its sample, this clonotype was seen a few times. CDR3 residues: CSASSSGRAMETQYF. The DNA of the CDR3 is TGCAGTGCTAGTTCTAGCGGGAGGGCCATGGAGACCCAGTACTTC. This chain links TRBV20-1 with TRBJ2-5; TRBD2 aligns across 12 bases. The germline gives CDR1 DFQATT, CDR2 SNEGSKA (reference sequence). The trim removed 3 bases at V and 5 bases at J, leaving 7 bases unmatched. This CDR3 spans 15 amino acids.

This clonotype was seen more than once but under ten times. The chain recombines TRBV9 with TRBJ2-7, with D perhaps matching TRBD2 (5 bases). In germline, CDR1 is SGDLS, CDR2 YYNGEE. The length of the CDR3 is 15 residues. V dropped 0 bases and J dropped 5 bases, with 15 bases sitting between them. CDR3 in DNA: TGTGCCAGCAGCGTAGCGGCCAGTAGAGGGCACGAGCAGTACTTC. This sequence encodes CASSVAASRGHEQYF.

This clonotype occurred many times. The chain couples TRBV12-3 or TRBV12-4 to TRBJ1-1, with 7 bases identical to TRBD1. The CDR3 is 13 amino acids. Trimming at V came to 6 bases and at J to 8 bases, leaving 9 bases not matched to a gene. The CDR3 bases are TGTGCCAGCAGCCTGACAGGGATTCGAGAAGCTTTCTTT. Translating it yields CASSLTGIREAFF.

This clonotype was picked up many times. This chain joins TRBV6-2 or TRBV6-3 and TRBJ2-1; tentatively, D is TRBD2 (5 bases). Germline loops: CDR1 MNHEY, CDR2 SVGEGT. CDR3 length: 15 amino acids. Trimming removed 0 bases at V and 1 base at J, with 7 bases between. CDR3 DNA: TGTGCCAGCAGTTACTCGCCGGGATCCTACAATGAGCAGTTCTTC. This codes for CASSYSPGSYNEQFF.

J is TRBJ2-7 and V is TRBV27, with 10 bases identical to TRBD1. This CDR3 is built from 14 residues. Germline-derived CDR1 and CDR2 are MNHEY and SMNVEV (reference sequence). The trim removed 3 bases at V and 3 bases at J, leaving 2 bases unmatched. The CDR3 reads CASSFGQGGYEQYF. CDR3 coding DNA: TGTGCCAGCAGTTTCGGACAGGGGGGCTACGAGCAGTACTTC.

This chain connects TRBV4-2 to TRBJ2-7; D is perhaps TRBD1 (8 bases). CDR1 is LGHNA, CDR2 YNFKEQ, per germline. The CDR3 has 15 amino acids. V was trimmed by 4 bases and J by 3 bases, leaving 16 bases between them. As DNA, the CDR3 is TGTGCCAGCAGCCGCACAGGGGGAGGGTACTACGAGCAGTACTTC. This gives the protein CASSRTGGGYYEQYF.

The sample holds many counts of this clonotype. This rearrangement joins TRBV12-5 to TRBJ2-1; D possibly corresponds to TRBD1 (6 bases). This CDR3 has 14 amino acids. Looked up from germline, CDR1 is LGHNT and CDR2 is FRNRAP. V was cut by 1 base and J by 5 bases, with 9 bases left in between. The CDR3 loop is CASGLGQVNNEQFF. CDR3 nucleotide sequence: TGTGCTAGTGGTTTGGGACAGGTAAACAATGAGCAGTTCTTC.

V and J are TRBV2 and TRBJ2-1, with D perhaps matching TRBD1 (6 bases). The length of the CDR3 is 14 residues. CDR1 is SNHLY, CDR2 FYNNEI, per germline. Between the trimmed V and J ends, which lost 6 bases and 9 bases, there was a span of 18 bases. CDR3 in amino acids: CASSVTRQEREQFF. The CDR3 DNA reads TGTGCCAGCAGCGTAACAAGACAGGAGCGTGAGCAGTTCTTC.